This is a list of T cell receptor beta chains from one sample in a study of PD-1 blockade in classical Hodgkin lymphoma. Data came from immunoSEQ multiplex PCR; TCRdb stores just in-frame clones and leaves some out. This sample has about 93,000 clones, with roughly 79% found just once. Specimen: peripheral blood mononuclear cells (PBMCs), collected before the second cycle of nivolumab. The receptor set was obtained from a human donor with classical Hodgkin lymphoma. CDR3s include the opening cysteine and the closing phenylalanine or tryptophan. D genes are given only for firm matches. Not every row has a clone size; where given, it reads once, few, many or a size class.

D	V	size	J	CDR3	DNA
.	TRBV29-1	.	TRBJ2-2	CSVEDVNPAGELFF	TGCAGCGTTGAAGACGTAAACCCGGCCGGGGAGCTGTTTTTT
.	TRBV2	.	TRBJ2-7	CASTEAGGGEQYF	TGTGCCAGCACTGAGGCAGGGGGAGGCGAGCAGTACTTC
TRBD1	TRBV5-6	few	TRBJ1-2	CASSLEGGQRPYYGYTF	TGTGCCAGCAGCTTGGAAGGGGGACAGAGGCCCTACTATGGCTACACCTTC
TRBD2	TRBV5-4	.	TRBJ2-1	CASSSGRQVANEQFF	TGTGCCAGCAGCTCCGGGAGGCAGGTAGCCAATGAGCAGTTCTTC
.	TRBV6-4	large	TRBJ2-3	CASSDSLDSYTDTQYF	TGTGCCAGCAGTGACTCCCTGGACTCTTACACAGATACGCAGTATTTT
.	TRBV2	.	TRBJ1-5	CATSRDGGSNQPQHF	TGTGCCACCTCGCGGGATGGCGGAAGCAATCAGCCCCAGCATTTT
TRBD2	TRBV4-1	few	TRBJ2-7	CASSQASLAGAHEQYF	TGCGCCAGCAGCCAAGCGAGCCTAGCGGGAGCCCACGAGCAGTACTTC
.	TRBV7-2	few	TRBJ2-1	CASSLTAWGDEQFF	TGTGCCAGCAGCTTAACCGCGTGGGGGGATGAGCAGTTCTTC
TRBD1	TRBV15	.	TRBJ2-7	CATAGTGGHEQYF	TGTGCCACCGCCGGGACAGGGGGCCACGAGCAGTACTTC
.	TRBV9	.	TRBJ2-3	CASSVGSGGRMVADTQYF	TGTGCCAGCAGCGTAGGCTCTGGCGGAAGGATGGTCGCAGATACGCAGTATTTT
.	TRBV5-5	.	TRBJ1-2	CASSSDNYYGYTF	TGTGCCAGCAGCTCGGACAACTACTATGGCTACACCTTC
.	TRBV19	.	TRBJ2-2	CASSVWAAQRPNTGELFF	TGTGCCAGTAGTGTATGGGCAGCCCAAAGACCGAACACCGGGGAGCTGTTTTTT